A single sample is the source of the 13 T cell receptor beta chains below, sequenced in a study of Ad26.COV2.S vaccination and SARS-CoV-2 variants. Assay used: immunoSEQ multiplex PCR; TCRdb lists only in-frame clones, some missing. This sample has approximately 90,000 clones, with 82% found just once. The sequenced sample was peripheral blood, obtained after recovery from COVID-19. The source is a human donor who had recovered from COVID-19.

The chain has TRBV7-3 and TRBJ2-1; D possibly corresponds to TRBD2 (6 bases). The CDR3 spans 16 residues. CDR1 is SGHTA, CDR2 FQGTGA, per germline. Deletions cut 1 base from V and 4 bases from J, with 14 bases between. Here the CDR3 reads CASSLSPGSLYNEQFF. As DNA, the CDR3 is TGTGCCAGCAGCTTAAGCCCCGGGAGCCTTTACAATGAGCAGTTCTTC.

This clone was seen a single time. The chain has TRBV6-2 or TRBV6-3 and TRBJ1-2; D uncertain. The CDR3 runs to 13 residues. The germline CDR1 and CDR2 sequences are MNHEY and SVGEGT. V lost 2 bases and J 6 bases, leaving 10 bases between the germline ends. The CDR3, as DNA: TGTGCCAGCAGTTACACGGGCGATCATGGCTACACCTTC. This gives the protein CASSYTGDHGYTF.

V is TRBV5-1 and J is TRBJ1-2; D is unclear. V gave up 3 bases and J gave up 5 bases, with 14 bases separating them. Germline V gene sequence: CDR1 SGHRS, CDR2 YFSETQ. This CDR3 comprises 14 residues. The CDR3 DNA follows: TGCGCCAGCAGCTCGGAGTACCTCGGGTATGGCTACACCTTC. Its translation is CASSSEYLGYGYTF.

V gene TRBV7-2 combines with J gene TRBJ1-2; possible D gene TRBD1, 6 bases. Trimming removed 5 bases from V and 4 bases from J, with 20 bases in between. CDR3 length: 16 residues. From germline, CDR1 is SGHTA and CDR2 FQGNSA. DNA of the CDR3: TGTGCCAGCAGCGTAGGTTCCAGGGTACAGGGCTATGGCTACACCTTC. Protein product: CASSVGSRVQGYGYTF.

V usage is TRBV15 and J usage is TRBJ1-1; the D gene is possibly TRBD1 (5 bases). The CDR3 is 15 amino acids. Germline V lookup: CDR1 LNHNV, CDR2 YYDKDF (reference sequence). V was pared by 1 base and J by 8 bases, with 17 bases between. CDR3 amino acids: CATSRGGGVEKEAFF. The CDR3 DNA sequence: TGTGCCACCAGCAGAGGGGGAGGGGTAGAAAAGGAAGCTTTCTTT.

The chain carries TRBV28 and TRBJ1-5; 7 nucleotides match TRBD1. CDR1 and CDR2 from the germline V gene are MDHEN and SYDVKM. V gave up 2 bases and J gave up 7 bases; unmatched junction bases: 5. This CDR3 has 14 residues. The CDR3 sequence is CASSLGGGGQPQHF. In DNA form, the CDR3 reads TGTGCCAGCAGTTTAGGAGGGGGCGGGCAGCCCCAGCATTTT.

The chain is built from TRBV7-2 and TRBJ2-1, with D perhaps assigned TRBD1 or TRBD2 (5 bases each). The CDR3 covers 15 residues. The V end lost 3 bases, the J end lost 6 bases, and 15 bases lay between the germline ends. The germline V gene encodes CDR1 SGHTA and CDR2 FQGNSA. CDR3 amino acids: CASSFSGTSSNEQFF. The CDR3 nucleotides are TGTGCCAGCAGCTTCTCCGGGACGTCGAGCAATGAGCAGTTCTTC.

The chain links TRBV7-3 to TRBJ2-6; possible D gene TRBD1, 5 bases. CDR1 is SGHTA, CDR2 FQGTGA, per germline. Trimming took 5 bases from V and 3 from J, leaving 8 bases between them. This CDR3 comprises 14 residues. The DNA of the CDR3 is TGTGCCAGCAGCCAGGGTATTGGGGCCAACGTCCTGACTTTC. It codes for CASSQGIGANVLTF.

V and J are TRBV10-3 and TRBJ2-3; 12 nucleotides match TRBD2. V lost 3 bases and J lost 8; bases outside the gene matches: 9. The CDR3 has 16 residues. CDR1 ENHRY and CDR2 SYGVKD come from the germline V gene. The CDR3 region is CAISEKLAGGKFTQYF. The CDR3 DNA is TGTGCCATCAGTGAAAAACTAGCGGGAGGAAAGTTTACGCAGTATTTT.

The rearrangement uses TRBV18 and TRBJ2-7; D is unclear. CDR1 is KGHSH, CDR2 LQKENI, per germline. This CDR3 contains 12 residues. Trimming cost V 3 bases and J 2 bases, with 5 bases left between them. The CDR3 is CASSPNTYEQYF. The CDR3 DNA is TGTGCCAGCTCACCTAACACCTACGAGCAGTACTTC.

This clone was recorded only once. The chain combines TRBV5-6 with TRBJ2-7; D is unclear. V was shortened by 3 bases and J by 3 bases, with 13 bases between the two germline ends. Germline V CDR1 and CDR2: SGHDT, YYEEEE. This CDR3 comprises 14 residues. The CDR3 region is CASSWTSGDYEQYF. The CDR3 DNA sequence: TGTGCCAGCAGCTGGACCTCCGGCGACTACGAGCAGTACTTC.

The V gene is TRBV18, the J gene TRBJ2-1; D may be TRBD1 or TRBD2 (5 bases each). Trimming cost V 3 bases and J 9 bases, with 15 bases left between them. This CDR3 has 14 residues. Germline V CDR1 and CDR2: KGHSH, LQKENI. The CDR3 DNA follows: TGTGCCAGCTCACCGGAAGGGGCGAGGGGTGAGCAGTTCTTC. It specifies CASSPEGARGEQFF.

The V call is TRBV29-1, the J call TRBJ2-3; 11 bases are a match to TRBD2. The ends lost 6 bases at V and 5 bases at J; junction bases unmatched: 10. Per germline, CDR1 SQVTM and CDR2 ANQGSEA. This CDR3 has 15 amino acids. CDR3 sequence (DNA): TGCAGCGTCGTCATAGCGGGAGGGATTATAGATACGCAGTATTTT. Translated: CSVVIAGGIIDTQYF.